This T cell receptor beta chain was recovered during a study of graft-versus-host responses after intestinal transplantation. The wider study: Once they had received anti-thymocyte globulin induction, all recipients took tacrolimus and steroids for approximately 3 years. Study-wide results and limits: Recipient marrow contained GvH clones, some of which appeared first in ileum or blood.

Here immunoSEQ multiplex PCR was the method, and the copy in TCRdb shows in-frame clones only, minus some. This sample has 65,000 to 100,000 clones, with around 92% found just once. Points on this clone: Its antigen is not identified.

This CDR3 has 12 residues. Germline loops: CDR1 SGHDN, CDR2 FVKESK. V was cut by 3 bases and J by 9 bases, with 9 bases left in between. The chain links TRBV14 to TRBJ2-1; D is unresolved. This receptor was taken from a human donor who was the organ donor for an intestinal transplant. Here the sequenced sample was unstimulated CD8+ T cells sorted from spleen or lymph node cells, taken before transplant. For the CDR3, the DNA is TGTGCCAGCAGCCAGATAGTCGGTGAGCAGTTCTTC. This codes for CASSQIVGEQFF.